One sample yielded the 27 T cell receptor beta chains listed below, sequenced in a study of T cell responses to AZD1222 COVID-19 vaccine. The data were produced by immunoSEQ multiplex PCR, yet TCRdb's version contains in-frame clones alone and is incomplete. The sample has roughly 150,000 clones, over 80% seen once. Sample: peripheral blood, taken 28 days after the second AZD1222 dose. All receptors come from an adult who received the AZD1222 COVID-19 vaccine.

This chain uses TRBV25-1 with TRBJ2-7; D remains ambiguous. Per germline, CDR1 MGHDK and CDR2 SYGVNS. The CDR3 spans 14 residues. V was trimmed by 4 bases and J by 2 bases, leaving 12 bases between them. The CDR3 spells CASSGFKAPYEQYF. In DNA, the CDR3 is TGTGCCAGCAGTGGTTTTAAGGCTCCCTACGAGCAGTACTTC.

V and J are TRBV19 and TRBJ1-2; TRBD1 matches at 8 bases. The CDR3 consists of 15 residues. Losses at the gene ends were 6 bases for V and 6 bases for J; bases not matched to a gene: 12. The germline CDR1 and CDR2 sequences are LNHDA and SQIVND (reference sequence). The CDR3 here is CASRWTGTKTNGYTF. For the CDR3, the DNA is TGTGCCAGTAGATGGACAGGGACTAAAACTAATGGCTACACCTTC.

The gene calls are TRBV6-2 or TRBV6-3 and TRBJ2-3, with D maybe TRBD1 (6 bases). The CDR3 covers 14 residues. CDR1 and CDR2 (germline): MNHEY, SVGEGT. V shed 2 bases and J shed 2 bases, with 8 bases lying between them. DNA of the CDR3: TGTGCCAGCAGTTACGGGGGCAACACAGATACGCAGTATTTT. Its protein is CASSYGGNTDTQYF.

The rearrangement links TRBV12-5 to TRBJ1-5, with TRBD1 as a possible D gene (6 bases). Trimming shortened V by 2 bases and J by 1 base, and 6 bases separated the two germline ends. CDR1 and CDR2 (germline): LGHNT, FRNRAP. The CDR3 is 14 amino acids. Here the CDR3 DNA reads TGTGCTAGTGGTTTGACAGGGAGCAATCAGCCCCAGCATTTT. It specifies CASGLTGSNQPQHF.

The chain is built from TRBV9 and TRBJ2-1; tentatively, D is TRBD2 (6 bases). The germline V gene has CDR1 SGDLS and CDR2 YYNGEE. The ends were cut back, 0 bases at V and 4 bases at J, with 11 bases in the middle. This CDR3 is built from 15 residues. The CDR3 region is CASSVGLGGYNEQFF. The CDR3 DNA reads as TGTGCCAGCAGCGTAGGCCTTGGGGGGTACAATGAGCAGTTCTTC.

V and J are TRBV15 and TRBJ2-3; D unresolved. Looked up from germline, CDR1 is LNHNV and CDR2 is YYDKDF (reference sequence). This CDR3 is built from 14 residues. The ends were cut back, 2 bases at V and 0 bases at J, with 6 bases in the middle. This CDR3 reads CATSRPSSTDTQYF. CDR3 DNA: TGTGCCACCAGCAGACCTTCTAGCACAGATACGCAGTATTTT.

V is TRBV11-2 and J is TRBJ2-7; D tentatively fits TRBD1 or TRBD2 (5 bases each). The V gene lost 6 bases and the J gene lost 7 bases, with 16 bases spanning the gap. Germline V gives CDR1 SGHAT, CDR2 FQNNGV. The CDR3 sequence is 13 residues long. The CDR3 bases are TGTGCCAGCAGGTTCTACGGGACGGGGGAGCAGTACTTC. This encodes CASRFYGTGEQYF.

J is TRBJ1-6 and V is TRBV28; 7 bases map to TRBD1. Trimming took 7 bases from V and 3 from J; bases not matched to a gene: 6. CDR1 and CDR2 from the germline V gene are MDHEN and SYDVKM. The CDR3 spans 15 residues. The CDR3: CASTLGTVYNSPLHF. The DNA of the CDR3 is TGTGCCAGCACCCTAGGGACAGTCTATAATTCACCCCTCCACTTT.

In its sample, this clone was seen once. The chain joins TRBV29-1 to TRBJ2-2; D is possibly TRBD1 (6 bases). Germline CDR1 SQVTM, CDR2 ANQGSEA. The CDR3 sequence is 14 residues long. V gave up 7 bases and J gave up 0 bases, with 12 bases separating them. The CDR3 DNA sequence: TGCAGCGCACAGGACAGATCGAACACCGGGGAGCTGTTTTTT. It specifies CSAQDRSNTGELFF.

This clone was found once. The J gene is TRBJ2-3, the V gene TRBV19, with a possible D match to TRBD1 (5 bases). In germline, CDR1 is LNHDA, CDR2 SQIVND (reference sequence). CDR3 size: 16 residues. Trimming pared 3 bases from V and 0 bases from J, leaving 13 bases between. Here the CDR3 reads CASSIFRTSSTDTQYF. CDR3 DNA sequence: TGTGCCAGTAGTATCTTCCGGACATCCAGCACAGATACGCAGTATTTT. Variable domain in full (rest from reference TRBV19 and TRBJ2-3): DGGITQSPKYLFRKEGQNVTLSCEQNLNHDAMYWYRQDPGQGLRLIYYSQIVNDFQKGDIAEGYSVSREKKESFPLTVTSAQKNPTAFYLCASSIFRTSSTDTQYFGPGTRLTVL.

The chain couples TRBV5-8 to TRBJ2-3, with D perhaps being TRBD1 or TRBD2 (6 bases each). V shed 2 bases and J shed 3 bases, with 10 bases lying between them. Germline V gene data show CDR1 as SGHTS and CDR2 as YDEGEE. The CDR3 contains 14 residues. In DNA, the CDR3 is TGTGCCAGCAGCTTCGGGGGCCCAACAGATACGCAGTATTTT. Translating gives CASSFGGPTDTQYF.

This sequence joins TRBV10-3 and TRBJ1-2, with D tentatively TRBD1 (6 bases). V lost 3 bases to trimming and J lost 4 bases, with 15 bases between them. This CDR3 region has 15 residues. From germline, CDR1 is ENHRY and CDR2 SYGVKD. CDR3 amino acids: CAISDLSGVGYGYTF. The CDR3, as DNA: TGTGCCATCAGTGATCTGTCAGGGGTAGGCTATGGCTACACCTTC.

CDR3 bases: TGTGCCAGCAGCACAGGGGGCCAGGGGCGGAAACTGTTTTTT. Residues: CASSTGGQGRKLFF. The chain combines TRBV28 with TRBJ1-4; 9 bases agree with TRBD1. The ends lost 6 bases at V and 11 bases at J; junction bases unmatched: 10. The germline V gene has CDR1 MDHEN and CDR2 SYDVKM. The CDR3 consists of 14 residues. Looking up the rest from reference TRBV28 and TRBJ1-4 gives the full variable domain: DVKVTQSSRYLVKRTGEKVFLECVQDMDHENMFWYRQDPGLGLRLIYFSYDVKMKEKGDIPEGYSVSREKKERFSLILESASTNQTSMYLCASSTGGQGRKLFFGSGTQLSVL.

The chain has TRBV4-3 and TRBJ2-7; possible D gene TRBD2, 5 bases. Trimming removed 0 bases at V and 2 bases at J, with 14 bases between. CDR1 is LGHNA, CDR2 YSLEER, per germline. This CDR3 has 16 residues. The chain's CDR3 is CASSQDYPGSTYEQYF. The CDR3 DNA is TGCGCCAGCAGCCAAGATTACCCGGGATCGACCTACGAGCAGTACTTC.

Ten or more counts support this clone. The chain links TRBV10-3 to TRBJ1-6; the D is unclear. This CDR3 is 15 amino acids long. Germline values: CDR1 ENHRY, CDR2 SYGVKD. The V end lost 7 bases, the J end lost 6 bases, and 16 bases lay between the germline ends. For the CDR3, the DNA is TGTGCCATCACCAACGAACTTTCAGTTAATTCACCCCTCCACTTT. It specifies CAITNELSVNSPLHF.

Notes on this clone: The same CDR3 arises from other DNA sequences in this sample as well. This chain uses TRBV19 with TRBJ2-1, with TRBD2 matching 11 bases. This CDR3 has 14 residues. With 6 bases clipped from V and 7 bases from J, the junction kept 5 bases outside the gene matches. The germline CDR1 and CDR2 sequences are LNHDA and SQIVND (reference sequence). CDR3 bases: TGTGCCAGTAGCATACTAGCGGGAGTTAATGAGCAGTTCTTC. It codes for CASSILAGVNEQFF.

The chain carries TRBV28 and TRBJ1-1; 7 bases align to TRBD1. The CDR3 loop spans 14 amino acids. V trimming: 5 bases; J trimming: 1 base; junction bases outside the gene matches: 4. Germline V gene sequence: CDR1 MDHEN, CDR2 SYDVKM. Written as DNA, the CDR3 is TGTGCCAGCAGTGGGGACAGACAGAACACTGAAGCTTTCTTT. Translation gives CASSGDRQNTEAFF.

The chain carries TRBV29-1 and TRBJ1-4; 9 bases line up with TRBD1. The CDR3 extends over 14 amino acids. Germline V CDR1 and CDR2: SQVTM, ANQGSEA. The V gene end was trimmed by 4 bases and the J gene end by 6 bases; junction bases not matched to a gene: 6. Here the CDR3 reads CSVGSGQGYEKLFF. As DNA, the CDR3 is TGCAGCGTTGGTAGCGGACAGGGGTATGAAAAACTGTTTTTT.

This clone was picked up a small number of times. The gene calls are TRBV15 and TRBJ2-7; 7 nucleotides line up with TRBD1. CDR1 is LNHNV and CDR2 is YYDKDF in the germline V gene (reference sequence). Trimming at V came to 1 base and at J to 6 bases, leaving 9 bases not matched to a gene. The CDR3 is 15 residues long. The CDR3 here is CATSRGEQGLGEQYF. DNA of the CDR3: TGTGCCACCAGCAGAGGGGAACAGGGGCTGGGCGAGCAGTACTTC. The full variable domain, its missing parts supplied by reference TRBV15 and TRBJ2-7, is DAMVIQNPRYQVTQFGKPVTLSCSQTLNHNVMYWYQQKSSQAPKLLFHYYDKDFNNEADTPDNFQSRRPNTSFCFLDIRSPGLGDTAMYLCATSRGEQGLGEQYFGPGTRLTVT.

The chain combines TRBV30 with TRBJ1-1; 10 nucleotides align to TRBD1. CDR3 length: 13 amino acids. V trimming: 1 base; J trimming: 4 bases; junction bases outside the gene matches: 0. In germline, CDR1 is GTSNPN, CDR2 SVGIG (reference sequence). The CDR3 nucleotides read TGTGCCTGGAGTGGGACAGGGGGCACTGAAGCTTTCTTT. Translation gives CAWSGTGGTEAFF.

Comments on this clone: This CDR3 is also generated by other DNA sequences in the sample. The CDR3 here is CASSPRDRGNTEAFF. The CDR3 bases are TGTGCCAGCAGCCCCCGGGACAGGGGGAACACTGAAGCTTTCTTT. The rearrangement links TRBV3-1 (or the pseudogene TRBV3-2) to TRBJ1-1; 10 nucleotides line up with TRBD1. This CDR3 spans 15 amino acids. CDR1 and CDR2 from the germline V gene are LGHDT and YNNKEL (reference sequence). J gave up 1 base and V 4 bases, and 3 bases lay outside the gene matches.

As regards this clone: Other nucleotide sequences in the sample specify the same CDR3. The V call is TRBV5-4, the J call TRBJ2-2; D gene ambiguous. V was cut by 4 bases and J by 5 bases, with 12 bases left in between. Germline CDR1 SGHNT, CDR2 YYREEE (reference sequence). The CDR3 runs to 14 residues. The CDR3 bases are TGTGCCAGCAGCCTCGCCGGTGGGACCGGGGAGCTGTTTTTT. It yields the protein CASSLAGGTGELFF.

The chain is built from TRBV11-2 and TRBJ1-3; no reliable D call. The CDR3 sequence is 14 residues long. Trimming shortened V by 4 bases and J by 2 bases, and 9 bases separated the two germline ends. Germline loops: CDR1 SGHAT, CDR2 FQNNGV. This chain's CDR3 is CASSSGLAGNTIYF. In DNA, the CDR3 is TGTGCCAGCAGCTCCGGGTTAGCTGGAAACACCATATATTTT. The whole variable domain, remainder taken from reference TRBV11-2 and TRBJ1-3, is EAGVAQSPRYKIIEKRQSVAFWCNPISGHATLYWYQQILGQGPKLLIQFQNNGVVDDSQLPKDRFSAERLKGVDSTLKIQPAKLEDSAVYLCASSSGLAGNTIYFGEGSWLTVV.

The chain recombines TRBV19 with TRBJ1-4, with D uncertain. The CDR3 extends over 17 amino acids. The germline V and J ends were trimmed by 5 bases and 0 bases, with 16 bases remaining between them. Germline CDR1 LNHDA, CDR2 SQIVND (reference sequence). The CDR3: CASSGYSLTATNEKLFF. CDR3 bases: TGTGCCAGTAGTGGCTACAGCCTTACAGCAACTAATGAAAAACTGTTTTTT.

This clone appeared once. V gene TRBV19 combines with J gene TRBJ1-3; maybe TRBD1 (5 bases). Trimming left V 9 bases short and J 2 bases short, with 11 bases between. The CDR3 runs to 13 residues. Germline lookup yields CDR1 LNHDA and CDR2 SQIVND (reference sequence). CDR3: CASKTVAGNTIYF. The CDR3, as DNA: TGTGCCAGCAAGACAGTAGCTGGAAACACCATATATTTT. The whole variable domain, remainder taken from reference TRBV19 and TRBJ1-3, is DGGITQSPKYLFRKEGQNVTLSCEQNLNHDAMYWYRQDPGQGLRLIYYSQIVNDFQKGDIAEGYSVSREKKESFPLTVTSAQKNPTAFYLCASKTVAGNTIYFGEGSWLTVV.

The V and J genes are TRBV2 and TRBJ1-4; 8 nucleotides match TRBD1. The junction had 15 bases not matched to a gene; V was cut back by 7 bases and J by 8 bases. In germline, CDR1 is SNHLY, CDR2 FYNNEI. The CDR3 loop spans 16 amino acids. In DNA, the CDR3 is TGTGCCAGCAAAAGACTTCGGACAGGGATTTTCGAAAAACTGTTTTTT. Its translation: CASKRLRTGIFEKLFF. Full variable domain (missing parts from reference TRBV2 and TRBJ1-4): EPEVTQTPSHQVTQMGQEVILRCVPISNHLYFYWYRQILGQKVEFLVSFYNNEISEKSEIFDDQFSVERPDGSNFTLKIRSTKLEDSAMYFCASKRLRTGIFEKLFFGSGTQLSVL.

The J gene is TRBJ2-7, the V gene TRBV6-5, with TRBD1 matching over 7 bases. Germline trimming cut 0 bases from V and 0 bases from J; bases unmatched to any gene: 2. Germline CDR1 and CDR2: MNHEY and SVGAGI. The CDR3 spans 15 residues. The CDR3 sequence: CASSYSTGSSYEQYF. The CDR3 DNA sequence: TGTGCCAGCAGTTACTCGACAGGGTCCTCCTACGAGCAGTACTTC.